These T cell receptor beta chains were read from a single sample in a study of T cell responses to AZD1222 COVID-19 vaccine. Method: immunoSEQ multiplex PCR; TCRdb's copy keeps in-frame clones and lacks some. Among about 150,000 clones, 80% to 95% were seen once, and the ten largest hold 3% to 4%. This material consisted of peripheral blood, taken 28 days after the second AZD1222 dose. The source is an adult who received the AZD1222 COVID-19 vaccine. Each CDR3 is given with its conserved first and last residue. D genes are given only for firm matches. Not all rows give a size; the values are once, few, many and, for expanded clones, a class.

v_gene	j_gene	abundance	d_gene	CDR3aa	CDR3nt
TRBV7-6	TRBJ2-2	once	TRBD1	CASSLVGQGFTGELFF	TGTGCCAGCAGCTTAGTTGGACAGGGATTCACCGGGGAGCTGTTTTTT
TRBV29-1	TRBJ2-2	-	-	CSVVLSANTGELFF	TGCAGCGTTGTTCTGTCGGCGAACACCGGGGAGCTGTTTTTT
TRBV27	TRBJ2-3	-	-	CASSLRVAVPDTQYF	TGTGCCAGCAGTTTAAGGGTCGCGGTACCAGATACGCAGTATTTT
TRBV20-1	TRBJ2-7	-	-	CSASDPREQYF	TGCAGTGCTAGCGACCCACGGGAGCAGTACTTC
TRBV3-1/TRBV3-2	TRBJ2-2	-	-	CASSQEGYGGELFF	TGTGCCAGCAGCCAAGAGGGGTATGGAGGGGAGCTGTTTTTT
TRBV19	TRBJ1-1	-	-	CASTPGGGAQVNTEAFF	TGTGCCAGTACGCCCGGGGGGGGCGCACAGGTGAACACTGAAGCTTTCTTT
TRBV30	TRBJ2-5	-	TRBD1	CAWSSRDRGRRETQYF	TGTGCCTGGAGTTCGAGGGACAGGGGGCGCCGGGAGACCCAGTACTTC
TRBV4-3	TRBJ1-2	-	TRBD1	CASSQPGTGVYGYTF	TGCGCCAGCAGCCAACCCGGGACAGGGGTCTATGGCTACACCTTC
TRBV6-2/TRBV6-3	TRBJ1-1	-	TRBD1	CASSVQGVYTEAFF	TGTGCCAGCAGTGTCCAGGGGGTTTACACTGAAGCTTTCTTT
TRBV11-3	TRBJ1-4	once	-	CASSLSPGGNEKLFF	TGTGCCAGCAGCTTATCTCCCGGGGGGAATGAAAAACTGTTTTTT
TRBV7-8	TRBJ1-5	-	-	CASSFASTRQDYSNQPQHF	TGTGCCAGCAGCTTCGCAAGTACACGACAGGATTATAGCAATCAGCCCCAGCATTTT
TRBV16	TRBJ1-1	-	-	CASSQSGREAFF	TGTGCCAGCAGCCAATCGGGACGCGAAGCTTTCTTT
TRBV12-5	TRBJ2-3	-	-	CASGLWPTDTQYF	TGTGCTAGTGGTTTGTGGCCGACAGATACGCAGTATTTT
TRBV3-1/TRBV3-2	TRBJ2-1	-	-	CASSQVWEQFF	TGTGCCAGCAGCCAAGTCTGGGAGCAGTTCTTC
TRBV27	TRBJ1-2	-	TRBD1	CASSMTGAYGYTF	TGTGCCAGCAGTATGACAGGGGCCTATGGCTACACCTTC
TRBV7-2	TRBJ2-3	once	-	CASSLGTSTDTQYF	TGTGCCAGCAGCCTTGGGACCAGCACAGATACGCAGTATTTT
TRBV5-4	TRBJ2-3	-	-	CASSFRDSGTDTQYF	TGTGCCAGCAGCTTCAGGGACTCAGGCACAGATACGCAGTATTTT
TRBV19	TRBJ2-2	-	-	CASRYGADTGELFF	TGTGCCAGTAGGTACGGGGCCGACACCGGGGAGCTGTTTTTT
TRBV27	TRBJ2-7	-	TRBD2	CASSLRTSGGSEQYF	TGTGCCAGCAGCTTGAGGACTAGCGGCGGATCCGAGCAGTACTTC
TRBV11-2	TRBJ2-1	-	TRBD2	CASSTRTSGRSYNEQFF	TGTGCCAGCAGCACACGGACTAGCGGGAGATCCTACAATGAGCAGTTCTTC
TRBV6-5	TRBJ2-1	-	TRBD1	CASSRTGGAGNEQFF	TGTGCCAGCAGCCGGACAGGGGGGGCTGGGAATGAGCAGTTCTTC
TRBV28	TRBJ2-3	-	TRBD2	CASSLLVAGGLDTQYF	TGTGCCAGCAGTTTATTGGTAGCGGGAGGATTAGATACGCAGTATTTT
TRBV5-5	TRBJ2-7	-	TRBD1	CASSLGPGQISYEQYF	TGTGCCAGCAGCCTGGGCCCGGGACAGATATCCTACGAGCAGTACTTC
TRBV28	TRBJ1-5	once	-	CASTPLGTESRPQHF	TGTGCCAGCACCCCGCTTGGGACGGAAAGTCGGCCCCAGCATTTT
TRBV20-1	TRBJ1-2	once	-	CSASTGYGYTF	TGCAGTGCCTCGACGGGCTATGGCTACACCTTC
TRBV10-3	TRBJ2-1	-	-	CAITGSSYNEQFF	TGTGCCATCACAGGGAGCTCCTACAATGAGCAGTTCTTC
TRBV28	TRBJ2-1	few	-	CASSLPSSYNEQFF	TGTGCCAGCAGTTTACCCAGTTCCTACAATGAGCAGTTCTTC
TRBV30	TRBJ1-2	-	-	CAWSLGSLYGYTF	TGTGCCTGGAGTCTGGGGTCCCTCTATGGCTACACCTTC
TRBV12-5	TRBJ1-2	-	-	CASGLSGTNYGYTF	TGTGCTAGTGGTTTGAGTGGGACTAACTATGGCTACACCTTC
TRBV9	TRBJ2-2	-	TRBD2	CASSLRGGSGLAGENTGELFF	TGTGCCAGCAGCCTCCGGGGAGGGTCGGGGCTAGCGGGAGAGAACACCGGGGAGCTGTTTTTT
TRBV7-2	TRBJ2-2	-	-	CASSLIRANTGELFF	TGTGCCAGCAGCTTAATCAGGGCTAACACCGGGGAGCTGTTTTTT
TRBV30	TRBJ2-3	-	-	CAWSLGADTQYF	TGTGCCTGGAGTCTCGGGGCGGATACGCAGTATTTT
TRBV4-1	TRBJ2-7	-	-	CASSQAAGQSYEQYF	TGCGCCAGCAGCCAAGCCGCTGGACAGTCCTACGAGCAGTACTTC